The source of this TCR beta chain is a study of shared clonotypes between healthy human individuals. Overall study: Aged 18 to 49, the donors were a couple of women and three men. Findings of the study overall: The authors expected sequencing depth to affect clonotype sharing among donors. Tissue TCR repertoires likely differ from these blood-only repertoires.

To note about this clone: What it binds is not known.

TCRdb's copy holds only in-frame clones and misses some; the assay was immunoSEQ multiplex PCR. The sample lists some 1,100,000 clones, 78% occurring once. The CDR3 has 12 residues. Trimming cost V 6 bases and J 1 base, with 4 bases left between them. Germline CDR1 reads SGHTA; CDR2 reads FQGNSA. The sample taken for sequencing was memory CD4+ T cells from PBMCs. Regarding subset: CD45RA-negative fraction. The receptor was derived from a man aged 18 to 29 in good health. Some clones in this sample may be carry-over from other donors' samples. The chain joins TRBV7-2 to TRBJ1-3; no clear D gene. The CDR3 nucleotides read TGTGCCAGCAGGACATCTGGAAACACCATATATTTT. This sequence encodes CASRTSGNTIYF. The variable domain in full, completed from reference TRBV7-2 and TRBJ1-3, reads GAGVSQSPSNKVTEKGKDVELRCDPISGHTALYWYRQSLGQGLEFLIYFQGNSAPDKSGLPSDRFSAERTGGSVSTLTIQRTQQEDSAVYLCASRTSGNTIYFGEGSWLTVV.